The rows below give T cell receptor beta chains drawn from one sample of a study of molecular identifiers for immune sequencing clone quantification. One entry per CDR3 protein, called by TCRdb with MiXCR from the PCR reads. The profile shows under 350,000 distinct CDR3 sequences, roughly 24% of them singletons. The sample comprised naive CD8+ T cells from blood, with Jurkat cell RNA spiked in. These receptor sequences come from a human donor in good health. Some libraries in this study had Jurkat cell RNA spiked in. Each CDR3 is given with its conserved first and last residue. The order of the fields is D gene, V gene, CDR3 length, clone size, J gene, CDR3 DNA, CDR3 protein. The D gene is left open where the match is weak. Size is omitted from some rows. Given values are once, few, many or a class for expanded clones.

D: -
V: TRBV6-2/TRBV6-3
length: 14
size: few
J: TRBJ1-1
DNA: TGTGCCAGCACCAACCTGCAGATGAACACTGAAGCTTTCTTT
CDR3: CASTNLQMNTEAFF

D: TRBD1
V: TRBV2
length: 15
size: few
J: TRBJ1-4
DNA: TGTGCCAGCGGGACAGGGGTTTCAGAAAATGAAAAACTGTTTTTT
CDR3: CASGTGVSENEKLFF

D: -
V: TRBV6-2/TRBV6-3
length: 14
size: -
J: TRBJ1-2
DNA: TGTGCCAGCAGTCTCCGGGCCTACGTCTATGGCTACACCTTC
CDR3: CASSLRAYVYGYTF

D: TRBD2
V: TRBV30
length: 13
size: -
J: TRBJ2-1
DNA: TGTGCCTGGAGTAGCGGGGCCTTGGGTGAGCAGTTCTTC
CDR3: CAWSSGALGEQFF

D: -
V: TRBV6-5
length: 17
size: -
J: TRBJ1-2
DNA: TGTGCCAGCAGTTACTTAGTAGGGGCAACAGCTAACTATGGCTACACCTTC
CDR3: CASSYLVGATANYGYTF

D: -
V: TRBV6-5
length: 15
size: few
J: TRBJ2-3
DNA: TGTGCCAGCACCCCAGGGAACCTAGGCACAGATACGCAGTATTTT
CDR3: CASTPGNLGTDTQYF

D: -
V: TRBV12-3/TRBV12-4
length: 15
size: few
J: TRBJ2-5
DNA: TGTGCCAGCAGTTTAGAAGGACGGGTCCGAGAGACCCAGTACTTC
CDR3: CASSLEGRVRETQYF

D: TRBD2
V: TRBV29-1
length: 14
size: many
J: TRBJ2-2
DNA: TGCAGCGTCCGGGGGACTAGCGGTACCGGGGAGCTGTTTTTT
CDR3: CSVRGTSGTGELFF

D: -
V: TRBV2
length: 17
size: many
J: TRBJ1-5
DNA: TGTGCCAGCAGTCCTAACCAACACGTACAAAGCAATCAGCCCCAGCATTTT
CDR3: CASSPNQHVQSNQPQHF

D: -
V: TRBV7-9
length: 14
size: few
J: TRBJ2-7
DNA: TGTGCCAGCAGCTTAGTAGGGAAGACCTACGAGCAGTACTTC
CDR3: CASSLVGKTYEQYF

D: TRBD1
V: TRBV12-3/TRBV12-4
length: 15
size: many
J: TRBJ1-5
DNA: TGTGCCAGCAGTTTAGACAGGGGGCGAGATCAGCCCCAGCATTTT
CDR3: CASSLDRGRDQPQHF

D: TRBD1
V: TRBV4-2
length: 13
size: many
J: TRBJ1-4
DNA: TGTGCCAGCAGCCAAGACCGACAGGGAAAACTGTTTTTT
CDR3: CASSQDRQGKLFF

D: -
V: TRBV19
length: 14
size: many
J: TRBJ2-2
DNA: TGTGCCAGTAGTTCGATGCGGGGAACCGGGGAGCTGTTTTTT
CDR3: CASSSMRGTGELFF

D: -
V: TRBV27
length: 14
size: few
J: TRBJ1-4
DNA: TGTGCCAGCAGTTTTGGGGTTGCGTCTGAAAAACTGTTTTTT
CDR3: CASSFGVASEKLFF

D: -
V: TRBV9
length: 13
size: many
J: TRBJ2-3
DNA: TGTGCCAGCAGCGTAGAGGTCACAGATACGCAGTATTTT
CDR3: CASSVEVTDTQYF

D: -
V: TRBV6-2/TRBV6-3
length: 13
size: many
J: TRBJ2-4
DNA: TGTGCCAGCAGTTCCGGCAGTTGGGCAGGGCAGTACTTC
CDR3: CASSSGSWAGQYF